The next 3 T cell receptor beta chains were all read from a single sample in a study of shared clonotypes between healthy human individuals. Assay: immunoSEQ multiplex PCR; the TCRdb copy retains only in-frame clones and omits some. Found here are approximately 2,000,000 clones, less than 95% of them singletons; the top ten hold about 0.36%. The sample taken for sequencing was naive CD4+ T cells from PBMCs. Indicated subset: CD45RA+ positively selected. These receptors all stem from a man aged 18 to 29 in good health. Some clones in this sample may be carry-over from other donors' samples.

The rearrangement uses TRBV28 and TRBJ2-5; 13 nucleotides agree with TRBD2. Looked up from germline, CDR1 is MDHEN and CDR2 is SYDVKM. V was pared by 7 bases and J by 5 bases, with 7 bases of the junction left unmatched. This CDR3 spans 15 amino acids. The CDR3 DNA follows: TGTGCCAGCACCAGACTAGCGGGAGGTGGGGAGACCCAGTACTTC. It yields the protein CASTRLAGGGETQYF.

The chain carries TRBV5-1 and TRBJ2-5; the D call may be TRBD1 or TRBD2 (6 bases each). The length of the CDR3 is 15 residues. The germline V gene has CDR1 SGHRS and CDR2 YFSETQ. Trimming cost V 1 base and J 5 bases, with 15 bases left between them. The CDR3 sequence: CASSLMGGARETQYF. The CDR3 bases are TGCGCCAGCAGCTTGATGGGGGGCGCCCGGGAGACCCAGTACTTC.

The gene calls are TRBV18 and TRBJ1-2; D gene uncertain. This CDR3 comprises 17 residues. In germline, CDR1 is KGHSH, CDR2 LQKENI. V dropped 1 base and J dropped 7 bases, with 22 bases sitting between them. DNA of the CDR3: TGTGCCAGCTCACCACAGTCGGGTCTGGTGGGGTCTATTGGCTACACCTTC. It encodes CASSPQSGLVGSIGYTF.